This T cell receptor beta chain was observed in a study of control samples from healthy donors and cancer patients. Method: immunoSEQ multiplex PCR; TCRdb's copy keeps in-frame clones and lacks some. The sample carries 75,000 to 95,000 clones, approximately 91% recorded once. Germline values: CDR1 SGHAT, CDR2 FQNNGV. V shed 0 bases and J 4 bases; nucleotides not matched to a gene: 8. The CDR3 is 16 amino acids. This sequence joins TRBV11-2 and TRBJ1-1, with 7 bases fitting TRBD1. This sequence was found in a woman aged 50 to 65 in good health. Material: blood. CDR3 residues: CASSLDRQGLITEAFF. As DNA, the CDR3 is TGTGCCAGCAGCTTAGACCGACAGGGACTCATCACTGAAGCTTTCTTT. Filled out from reference TRBV11-2 and TRBJ1-1, the complete variable domain reads EAGVAQSPRYKIIEKRQSVAFWCNPISGHATLYWYQQILGQGPKLLIQFQNNGVVDDSQLPKDRFSAERLKGVDSTLKIQPAKLEDSAVYLCASSLDRQGLITEAFFGQGTRLTVV.